This T cell receptor beta chain was obtained from a study of memory CD4+ T cells and cytomegalovirus serostatus. Looking at the study overall: Donors were healthy Belgian adults, 10 or so CMV seropositive and under 30 seronegative. Notes on the study in general: Each of approximately 70 CMV-associated TCRbeta sequences occurred in one to five individuals.

The V gene lost 6 bases and the J gene lost 0 bases, with 9 bases spanning the gap. Germline values: CDR1 SNHLY, CDR2 FYNNEI. The length of the CDR3 is 14 residues. The sort gate was single viable CD3+CD4+CD8-CD45RO+ cells for memory CD4+ T cells. Serum IgG to CMV pp150, pp28, p38 and p52 defined serostatus. Per the original data handling: After removing out-of-frame reads, over 2 million distinct TCRbeta sequences remained. Data came from immunoSEQ multiplex PCR; TCRdb stores just in-frame clones and leaves some out. The DNA gave D and trimming, while V, J and clone size come from that table. The sample shows 45,000 to 55,000 clones, under 80% of them seen only once. Concerning this clone itself: Its antigen is not identified.

The receptor comes from an adult in good health and CMV-seronegative. The specimen was memory CD4+ T cells from blood. This sequence joins TRBV2 and TRBJ1-5, with D tentatively TRBD1 (5 bases). The CDR3 loop reads CASRGTNSNQPQHF. In DNA form, the CDR3 reads TGTGCCAGCAGAGGGACTAATAGCAATCAGCCCCAGCATTTT. The whole variable domain, remainder taken from reference TRBV2 and TRBJ1-5, is EPEVTQTPSHQVTQMGQEVILRCVPISNHLYFYWYRQILGQKVEFLVSFYNNEISEKSEIFDDQFSVERPDGSNFTLKIRSTKLEDSAMYFCASRGTNSNQPQHFGDGTRLSIL.